This TCR beta chain was recorded in a study of beta chain features in type 1 diabetes. Study-wide points: At VDJ recombination sites, type 1 diabetes patients had fewer insertions and more deleted nucleotides.

Reverse transcribing all isolated RNA meant expressed TCRB transcripts were sequenced. The protocol was immunoSEQ multiplex PCR, while the TCRdb copy is restricted to in-frame clones and leaves out a portion. The data contain 140,000 to 150,000 clones, approximately 52% of them seen just once; the ten biggest clones take up 0.42%. Averaging about 116 mL, one heparinised blood draw came from each individual donor. As regards this clone: Its target is not known.

The germline gives CDR1 SGHTA, CDR2 FQGNSA. This CDR3 region has 15 residues. The V and J ends lost 2 bases and 3 bases respectively, with 13 bases between them. Sequenced sample: Tregs from blood. This chain links TRBV7-2 with TRBJ1-2; perhaps TRBD1 as D (5 bases). This TCR derives from a man aged 18 to 30 in good health. The CDR3 region has the DNA TGTGCCAGCAGCTTAAATACAGGCCCCCACTATGGCTACACCTTC. This codes for CASSLNTGPHYGYTF.